This T cell receptor beta chain was captured by sequencing in a study of shared T cell receptors in the human thymus. Produced via immunoSEQ multiplex PCR; TCRdb's table is partial and in-frame only. In the table there are some 640,000 clones, 87% of which are singletons. V was clipped by 2 bases and J by 5 bases, with 21 bases between them. The V gene's germline CDR1 is PRHDT and CDR2 FYEKMQ (reference sequence). This CDR3 is 17 amino acids long. These data are also associated with another study on human thymus T cells. That paper states: Thymus was obtained from resections taken during corrective heart surgery. Thymic and blood repertoires appeared to carry a bias in their V and J gene usage. Reports from related research described highly overlapping thymic repertoires among unrelated individuals.

The chain is built from TRBV13 and TRBJ2-5; a weak D match, TRBD2 (6 bases). This clonotype was sampled from a boy in the first two years of life with a congenital heart defect. Sequenced: thymocytes. In DNA form, the CDR3 reads TGTGCCAGCAGCTTAAGCCCCAGTGGAGGGGCGGGGGAGACCCAGTACTTC. Encoded protein: CASSLSPSGGAGETQYF.